The entry that follows covers one TCR beta chain sequence. The source of the sample is a study of blood T cell repertoires in COVID-19. How the authors handled the data: Reference gene primer amplification yielded estimated nucleated cell counts. Here immunoSEQ multiplex PCR was the method, and the copy in TCRdb shows in-frame clones only, minus some. From that table come the V and J calls and clone size; the DNA was used to work out D and trimming. The sample includes approximately 360,000 clones, roughly 86% of them seen just once. With 3 bases removed from V and 3 bases from J, the gap between germline ends came to 9 bases. Germline CDR1 reads MNHEY; CDR2 reads SVGAGI. This CDR3 is built from 14 residues.

V and J are TRBV6-5 and TRBJ2-1; tentative D call: TRBD2 (5 bases). Sequencing was carried out using PBMCs or T cells enriched from blood (not recorded which). This sequence was found in a middle-aged man in a cohort exposed to, infected with or recovered from COVID-19 (not recorded which). This CDR3 is CASSYQRSYNEQFF. Here the CDR3 DNA reads TGTGCCAGCAGTTATCAGCGGAGCTACAATGAGCAGTTCTTC.